This T cell receptor beta chain was observed in a study of blood T cell repertoires in COVID-19. Study context: The study drew acute and convalescent COVID-19 samples from the United States, Italy and Spain.

TCRdb keeps only in-frame clones here, not all; method: immunoSEQ multiplex PCR. The table shows more than 85,000 clones, with 84% occurring only once. The table lists this clone with many counts. Looked up from germline, CDR1 is LNHDA and CDR2 is SQIVND (reference sequence). V was cut by 7 bases and J by 2 bases, with 8 bases left in between. CDR3 length: 12 residues. Material for sequencing was peripheral blood. The chain joins TRBV19 to TRBJ1-2; D uncertain. This receptor was taken from an elderly woman with active or convalescent COVID-19. The CDR3 nucleotides read TGTGCCAGTACTCCCAGGAACTATGGCTACACCTTC. Protein: CASTPRNYGYTF.